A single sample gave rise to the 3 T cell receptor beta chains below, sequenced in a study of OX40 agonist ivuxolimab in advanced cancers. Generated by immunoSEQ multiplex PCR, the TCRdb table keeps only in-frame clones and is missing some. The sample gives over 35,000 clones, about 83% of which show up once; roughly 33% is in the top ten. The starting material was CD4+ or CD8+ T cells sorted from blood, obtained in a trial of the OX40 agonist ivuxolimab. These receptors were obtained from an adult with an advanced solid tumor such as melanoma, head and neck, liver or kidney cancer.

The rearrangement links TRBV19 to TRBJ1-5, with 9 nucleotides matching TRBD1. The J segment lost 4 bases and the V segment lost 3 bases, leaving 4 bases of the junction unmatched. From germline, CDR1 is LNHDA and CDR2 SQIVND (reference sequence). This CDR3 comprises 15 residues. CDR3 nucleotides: TGTGCCAGTAGTATCGCCGGGACAGGGAATCAGCCCCAGCATTTT. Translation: CASSIAGTGNQPQHF.

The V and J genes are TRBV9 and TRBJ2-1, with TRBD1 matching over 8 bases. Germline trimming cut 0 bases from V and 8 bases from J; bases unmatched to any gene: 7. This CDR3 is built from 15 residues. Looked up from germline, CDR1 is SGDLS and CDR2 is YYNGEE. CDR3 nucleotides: TGTGCCAGCAGCGTAGTTGCAGGGGGCAAAGATGAGCAGTTCTTC. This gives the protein CASSVVAGGKDEQFF.

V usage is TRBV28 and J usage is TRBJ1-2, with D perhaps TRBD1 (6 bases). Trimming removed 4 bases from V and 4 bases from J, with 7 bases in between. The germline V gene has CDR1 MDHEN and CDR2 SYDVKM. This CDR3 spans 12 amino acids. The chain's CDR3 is CASSSGAYGYTF. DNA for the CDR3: TGTGCCAGCAGTTCAGGGGCCTATGGCTACACCTTC.